This T cell receptor beta chain is from a study of T cells after yellow fever vaccination. Turning to the study itself: Low-cell-number fractions were prepared with SMART-Seq v4 Ultra Low Input.

This clonotype showed up just a few times. Template switching with 5'RACE generated the TCR cDNA and added a universal primer site and UMIs. MiXCR was run by TCRdb on the 5' RACE reads, yielding one entry per CDR3 protein. The sample carries about 320,000 distinct CDR3 sequences, roughly 10% recorded once. The sample here was CD4+ T cells sorted from PBMCs, taken 45 days after the yellow fever booster vaccination. The clonotype originates from a man between 18 and 35 years old who received the YFV17D yellow fever vaccine.

CDR3 DNA sequence: TGTGCCACCTTACAGGGAGGGTGGAACACTGAAGCTTTCTTT. This codes for CATLQGGWNTEAFF. The chain has TRBV10-3 and TRBJ1-1; TRBD1 might be the D (6 bases). Germline CDR1 ENHRY, CDR2 SYGVKD. V was cut by 10 bases and J by 1 base, with 16 bases left in between. The CDR3 length is 14 residues.